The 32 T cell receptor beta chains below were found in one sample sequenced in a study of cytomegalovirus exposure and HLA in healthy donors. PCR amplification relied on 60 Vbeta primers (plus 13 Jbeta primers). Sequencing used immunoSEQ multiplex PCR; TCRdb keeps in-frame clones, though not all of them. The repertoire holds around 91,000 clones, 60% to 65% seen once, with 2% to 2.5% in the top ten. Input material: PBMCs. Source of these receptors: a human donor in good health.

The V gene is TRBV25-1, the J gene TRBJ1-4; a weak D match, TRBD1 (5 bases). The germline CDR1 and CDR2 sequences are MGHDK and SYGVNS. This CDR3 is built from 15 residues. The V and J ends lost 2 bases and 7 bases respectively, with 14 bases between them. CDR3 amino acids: CASSEKGQGGEKLFF. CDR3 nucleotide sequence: TGTGCCAGCAGTGAAAAGGGCCAGGGCGGTGAAAAACTGTTTTTT. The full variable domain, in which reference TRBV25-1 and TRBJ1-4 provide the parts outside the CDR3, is EADIYQTPRYLVIGTGKKITLECSQTMGHDKMYWYQQDPGMELHLIHYSYGVNSTEKGDLSSESTVSRIRTEHFPLTLESARPSHTSQYLCASSEKGQGGEKLFFGSGTQLSVL.

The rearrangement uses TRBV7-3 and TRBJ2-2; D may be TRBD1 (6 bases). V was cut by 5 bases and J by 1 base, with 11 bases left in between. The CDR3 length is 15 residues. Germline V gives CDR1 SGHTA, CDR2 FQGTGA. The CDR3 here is CASSPQGLNTGELFF. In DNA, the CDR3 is TGTGCCAGCAGCCCCCAGGGGCTGAACACCGGGGAGCTGTTTTTT.

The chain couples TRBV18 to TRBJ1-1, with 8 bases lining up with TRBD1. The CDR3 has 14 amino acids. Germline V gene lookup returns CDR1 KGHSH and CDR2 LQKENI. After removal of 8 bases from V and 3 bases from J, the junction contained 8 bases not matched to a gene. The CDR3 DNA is TGTGCCAGCCACAGGGGGGCAGGGGACACTGAAGCTTTCTTT. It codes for CASHRGAGDTEAFF.

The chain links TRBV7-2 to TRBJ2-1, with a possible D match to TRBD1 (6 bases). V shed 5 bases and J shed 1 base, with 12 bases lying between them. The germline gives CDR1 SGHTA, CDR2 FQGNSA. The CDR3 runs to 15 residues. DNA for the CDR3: TGTGCCAGCAGCCTCACGAGGGGGTCCTACAATGAGCAGTTCTTC. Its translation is CASSLTRGSYNEQFF.

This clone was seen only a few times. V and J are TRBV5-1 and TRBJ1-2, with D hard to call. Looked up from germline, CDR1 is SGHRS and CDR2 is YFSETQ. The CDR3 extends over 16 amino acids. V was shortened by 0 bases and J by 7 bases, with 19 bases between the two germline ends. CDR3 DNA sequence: TGCGCCAGCAGCTTGGCCGGGGAAACGCAGGCATTTGGCTACACCTTC. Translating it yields CASSLAGETQAFGYTF.

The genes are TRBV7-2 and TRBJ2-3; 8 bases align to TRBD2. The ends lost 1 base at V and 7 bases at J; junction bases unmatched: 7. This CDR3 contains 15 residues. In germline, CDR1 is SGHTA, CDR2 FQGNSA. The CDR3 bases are TGTGCCAGCAGCTTAGATGGACTAGCTGCGTATACGCAGTATTTT. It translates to CASSLDGLAAYTQYF. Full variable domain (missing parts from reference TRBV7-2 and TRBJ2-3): GAGVSQSPSNKVTEKGKDVELRCDPISGHTALYWYRQSLGQGLEFLIYFQGNSAPDKSGLPSDRFSAERTGGSVSTLTIQRTQQEDSAVYLCASSLDGLAAYTQYFGPGTRLTVL.

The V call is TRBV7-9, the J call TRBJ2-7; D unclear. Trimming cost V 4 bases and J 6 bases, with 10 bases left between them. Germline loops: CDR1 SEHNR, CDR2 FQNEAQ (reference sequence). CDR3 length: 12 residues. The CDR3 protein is CASSCLRGEQYF. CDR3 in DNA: TGTGCCAGCAGCTGCCTTCGCGGCGAGCAGTACTTC.

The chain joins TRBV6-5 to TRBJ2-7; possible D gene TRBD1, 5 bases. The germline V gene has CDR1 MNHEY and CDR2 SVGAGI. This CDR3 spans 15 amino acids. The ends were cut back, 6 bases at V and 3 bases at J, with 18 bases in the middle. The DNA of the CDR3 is TGTGCCAGCAGCCGACCGAGCAGGGTGGGCTACGAGCAGTACTTC. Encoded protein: CASSRPSRVGYEQYF.

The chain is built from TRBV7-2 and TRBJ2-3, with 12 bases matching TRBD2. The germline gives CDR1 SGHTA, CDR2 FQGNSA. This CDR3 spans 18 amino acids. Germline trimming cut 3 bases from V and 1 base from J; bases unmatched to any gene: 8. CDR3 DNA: TGTGCCAGCAGCTTCCCTAGCGGGGGGGCTCGAGGCACAGATACGCAGTATTTT. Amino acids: CASSFPSGGARGTDTQYF.

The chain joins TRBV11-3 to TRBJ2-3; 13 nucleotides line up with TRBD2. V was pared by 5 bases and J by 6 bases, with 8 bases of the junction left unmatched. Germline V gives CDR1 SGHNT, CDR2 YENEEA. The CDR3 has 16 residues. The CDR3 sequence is CASSPGTSGTGDTQYF. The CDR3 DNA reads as TGTGCCAGCAGCCCCGGGACTAGCGGGACAGGGGATACGCAGTATTTT.

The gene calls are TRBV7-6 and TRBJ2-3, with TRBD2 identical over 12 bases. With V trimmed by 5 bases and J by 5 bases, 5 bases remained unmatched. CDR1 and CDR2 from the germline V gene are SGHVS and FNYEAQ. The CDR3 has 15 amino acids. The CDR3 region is CASSPSGGAGDTQYF. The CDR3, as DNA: TGTGCCAGCAGCCCTAGCGGGGGGGCAGGAGATACGCAGTATTTT.

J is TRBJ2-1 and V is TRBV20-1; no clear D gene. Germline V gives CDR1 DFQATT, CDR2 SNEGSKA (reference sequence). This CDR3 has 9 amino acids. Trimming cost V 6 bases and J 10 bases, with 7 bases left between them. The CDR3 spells CSASREQFF. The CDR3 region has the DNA TGCAGTGCCAGTCGAGAGCAGTTCTTC.

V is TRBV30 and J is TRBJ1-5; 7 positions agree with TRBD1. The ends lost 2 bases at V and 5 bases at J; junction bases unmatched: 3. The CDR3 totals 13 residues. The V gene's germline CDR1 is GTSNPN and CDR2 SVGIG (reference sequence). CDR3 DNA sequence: TGTGCCTGGAGTCTAAGGGGGCATCAGCCCCAGCATTTT. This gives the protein CAWSLRGHQPQHF.

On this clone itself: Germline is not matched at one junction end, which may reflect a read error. CDR3 in amino acids: CASSPNGASINEQFF. DNA for the CDR3: TGTGCTAGCAGCCCTAATGGGGCAAGTATAAATGAGCAGTTCTTC. The chain carries TRBV7-7 and TRBJ2-1; tentatively, D is TRBD1 (5 bases). The CDR3 is 15 amino acids. CDR1 and CDR2 (germline): SSHAT, FNYEAQ (reference sequence).

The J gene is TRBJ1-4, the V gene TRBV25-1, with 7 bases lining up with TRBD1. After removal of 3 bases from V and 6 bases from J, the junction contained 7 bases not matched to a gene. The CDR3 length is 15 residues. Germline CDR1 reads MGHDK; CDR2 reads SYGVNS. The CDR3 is CASSDQGVYDEKLFF. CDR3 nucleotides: TGTGCCAGCAGTGATCAGGGGGTGTACGATGAAAAACTGTTTTTT.

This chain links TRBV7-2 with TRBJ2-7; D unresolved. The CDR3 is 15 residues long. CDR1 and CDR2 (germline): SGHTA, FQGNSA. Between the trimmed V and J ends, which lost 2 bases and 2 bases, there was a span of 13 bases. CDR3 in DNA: TGTGCCAGCAGCTTAAACAGAAACCCCCCCTACGAGCAGTACTTC. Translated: CASSLNRNPPYEQYF.

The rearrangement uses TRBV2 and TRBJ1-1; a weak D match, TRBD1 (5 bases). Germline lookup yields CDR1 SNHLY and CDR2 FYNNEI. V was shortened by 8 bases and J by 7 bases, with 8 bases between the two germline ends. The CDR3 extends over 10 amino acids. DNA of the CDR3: TGTGCCAGCCGACAGATTGAAGCTTTCTTT. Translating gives CASRQIEAFF.

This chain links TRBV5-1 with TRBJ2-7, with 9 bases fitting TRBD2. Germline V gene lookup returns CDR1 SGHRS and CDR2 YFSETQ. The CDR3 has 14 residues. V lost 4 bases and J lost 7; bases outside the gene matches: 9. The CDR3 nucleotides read TGCGCCAGCAGCCCCGGTAGTAGCGGGGGAGAGCAGTACTTC. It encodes CASSPGSSGGEQYF. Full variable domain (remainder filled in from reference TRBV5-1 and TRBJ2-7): KAGVTQTPRYLIKTRGQQVTLSCSPISGHRSVSWYQQTPGQGLQFLFEYFSETQRNKGNFPGRFSGRQFSNSRSEMNVSTLELGDSALYLCASSPGSSGGEQYFGPGTRLTVT.

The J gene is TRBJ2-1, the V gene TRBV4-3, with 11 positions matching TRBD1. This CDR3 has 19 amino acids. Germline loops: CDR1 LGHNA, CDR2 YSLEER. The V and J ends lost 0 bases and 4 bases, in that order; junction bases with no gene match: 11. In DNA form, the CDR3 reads TGCGCCAGCAGCCAAGATCTGGACAGGGGGCAGGTTATTTACAATGAGCAGTTCTTC. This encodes CASSQDLDRGQVIYNEQFF.

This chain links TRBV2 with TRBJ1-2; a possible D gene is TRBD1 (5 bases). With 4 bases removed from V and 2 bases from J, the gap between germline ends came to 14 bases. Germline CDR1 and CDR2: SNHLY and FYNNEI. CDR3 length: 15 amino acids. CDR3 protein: CASSVVQGTNYGYTF. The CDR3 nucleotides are TGTGCCAGCAGTGTGGTCCAGGGAACCAACTATGGCTACACCTTC. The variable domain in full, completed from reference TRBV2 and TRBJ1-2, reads EPEVTQTPSHQVTQMGQEVILRCVPISNHLYFYWYRQILGQKVEFLVSFYNNEISEKSEIFDDQFSVERPDGSNFTLKIRSTKLEDSAMYFCASSVVQGTNYGYTFGSGTRLTVV.

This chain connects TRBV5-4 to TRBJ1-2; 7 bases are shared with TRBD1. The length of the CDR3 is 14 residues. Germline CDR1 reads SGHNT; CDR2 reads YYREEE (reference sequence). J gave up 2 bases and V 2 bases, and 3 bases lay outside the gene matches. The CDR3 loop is CASSFPGQNYGYTF. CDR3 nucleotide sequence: TGTGCCAGCAGCTTTCCGGGACAGAACTATGGCTACACCTTC.

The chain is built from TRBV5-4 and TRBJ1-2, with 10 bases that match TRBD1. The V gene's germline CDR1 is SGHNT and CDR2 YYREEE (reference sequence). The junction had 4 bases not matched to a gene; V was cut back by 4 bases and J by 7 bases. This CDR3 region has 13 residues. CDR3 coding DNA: TGTGCCAGCAGCCCGGGACAGGGGTTTGGCTACACCTTC. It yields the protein CASSPGQGFGYTF.

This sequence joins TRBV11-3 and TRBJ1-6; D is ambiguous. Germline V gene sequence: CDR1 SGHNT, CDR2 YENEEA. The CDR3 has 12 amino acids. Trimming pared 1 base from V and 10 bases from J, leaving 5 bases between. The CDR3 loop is CASSLGESPLHF. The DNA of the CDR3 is TGTGCCAGCAGCTTAGGGGAGTCACCCCTCCACTTT.

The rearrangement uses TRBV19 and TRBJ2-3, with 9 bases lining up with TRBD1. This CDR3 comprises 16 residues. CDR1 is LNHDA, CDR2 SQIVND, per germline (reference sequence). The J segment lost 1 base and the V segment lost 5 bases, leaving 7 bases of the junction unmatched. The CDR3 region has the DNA TGTGCCAGTAGTCCACGGCGGACAGGGGGCACAGATACGCAGTATTTT. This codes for CASSPRRTGGTDTQYF.

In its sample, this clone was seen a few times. DNA of the CDR3: TGTGCCAGCAGAGATCAGGGTTTGATAATGGCCCAGCATTTT. It codes for CASRDQGLIMAQHF. The genes are TRBV6-6 and TRBJ1-5; tentatively, D is TRBD1 (5 bases). V was pared by 6 bases and J by 11 bases, with 20 bases between. The CDR3 contains 14 residues. Germline CDR1 MNHNY, CDR2 SVGAGI (reference sequence).

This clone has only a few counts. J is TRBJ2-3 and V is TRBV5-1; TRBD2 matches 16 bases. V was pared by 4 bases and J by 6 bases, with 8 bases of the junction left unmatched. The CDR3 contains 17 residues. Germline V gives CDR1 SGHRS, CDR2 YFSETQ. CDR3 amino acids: CASSPGTSGGAGDTQYF. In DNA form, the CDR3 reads TGCGCCAGCAGCCCCGGGACTAGCGGGGGGGCAGGGGATACGCAGTATTTT.

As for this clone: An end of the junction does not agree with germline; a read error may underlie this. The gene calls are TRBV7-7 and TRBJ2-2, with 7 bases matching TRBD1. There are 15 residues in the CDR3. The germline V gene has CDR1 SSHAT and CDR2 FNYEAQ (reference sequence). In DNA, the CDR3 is TGTGCTAGCAGCCCCTTAGCAGGGGGAACCGGGGAGCTGTTTTTT. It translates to CASSPLAGGTGELFF.

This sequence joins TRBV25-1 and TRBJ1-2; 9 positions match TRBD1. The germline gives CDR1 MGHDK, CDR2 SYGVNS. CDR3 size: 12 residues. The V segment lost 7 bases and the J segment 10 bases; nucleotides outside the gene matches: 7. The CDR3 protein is CASNPGTGPYTF. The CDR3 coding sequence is TGTGCCAGCAACCCCGGGACAGGGCCCTACACCTTC.

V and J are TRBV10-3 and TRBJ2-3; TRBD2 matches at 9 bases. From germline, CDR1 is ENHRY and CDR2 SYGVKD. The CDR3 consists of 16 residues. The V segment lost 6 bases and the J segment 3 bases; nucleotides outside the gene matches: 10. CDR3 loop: CAIRGDGGGVTDTQYF. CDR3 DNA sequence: TGTGCCATCAGAGGGGACGGCGGGGGGGTAACAGATACGCAGTATTTT.

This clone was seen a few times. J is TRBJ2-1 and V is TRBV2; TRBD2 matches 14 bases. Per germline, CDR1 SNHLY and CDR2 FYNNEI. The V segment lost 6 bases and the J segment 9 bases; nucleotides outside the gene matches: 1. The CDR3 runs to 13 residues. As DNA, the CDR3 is TGTGCCAGCAGGACTAGCGGGGGGGGTGAGCAGTTCTTC. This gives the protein CASRTSGGGEQFF.

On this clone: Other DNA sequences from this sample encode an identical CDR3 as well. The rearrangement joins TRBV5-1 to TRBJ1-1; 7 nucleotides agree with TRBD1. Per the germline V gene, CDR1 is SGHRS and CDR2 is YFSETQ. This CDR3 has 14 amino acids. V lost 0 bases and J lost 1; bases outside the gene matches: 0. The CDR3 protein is CASSLGTGNTEAFF. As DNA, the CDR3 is TGCGCCAGCAGCTTGGGGACAGGGAACACTGAAGCTTTCTTT.

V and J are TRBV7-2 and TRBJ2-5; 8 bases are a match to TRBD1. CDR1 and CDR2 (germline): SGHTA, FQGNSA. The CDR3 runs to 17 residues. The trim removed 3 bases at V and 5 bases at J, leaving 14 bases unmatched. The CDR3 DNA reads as TGTGCCAGCAGCTTGATATTTACAGGGGGTGTCCTGGAGACCCAGTACTTC. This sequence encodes CASSLIFTGGVLETQYF.